This passage covers 13 T cell receptor beta chains from one sample sequenced in a study of shared clonotypes between healthy human individuals. Assay: immunoSEQ multiplex PCR; the TCRdb copy retains only in-frame clones and omits some. The data contain roughly 1,000,000 clones, about four fifths of them singletons. Sample: memory CD4+ T cells from PBMCs. Specified subset: CD45RA-negative fraction. The receptors were gathered from a man between 18 and 29 years old in good health. Some clones in this sample may be carry-over from other donors' samples.

With respect to this clone: The sample carries other DNA sequences with the same CDR3. V and J are TRBV28 and TRBJ1-5, with 7 bases that match TRBD1. Germline trimming cut 5 bases from V and 3 bases from J; bases unmatched to any gene: 7. Germline CDR1 reads MDHEN; CDR2 reads SYDVKM. This CDR3 has 15 amino acids. The CDR3 sequence: CASSPQGLDNQPQHF. The CDR3 bases are TGTGCCAGCAGTCCACAGGGGTTAGACAATCAGCCCCAGCATTTT.

This clone was seen a single time. J is TRBJ2-3 and V is TRBV5-1, with 11 bases that match TRBD2. CDR3 length equals 13 residues. Trimming removed 7 bases from V and 7 bases from J; junction bases left unmatched: 5. CDR1 and CDR2 from the germline V gene are SGHRS and YFSETQ. This CDR3 is CASVAGGLNTQYF. The CDR3 nucleotides read TGCGCCAGCGTAGCGGGAGGGCTTAATACGCAGTATTTT.

This clone is a singleton in its sample. The chain uses TRBV7-2 and TRBJ1-2; possible D gene TRBD1, 6 bases. Trimming removed 7 bases at V and 8 bases at J, with 17 bases between. Germline loops: CDR1 SGHTA, CDR2 FQGNSA. The CDR3 runs 13 residues. The CDR3 reads CASTQRGAKGYTF. The CDR3 nucleotides read TGTGCCAGCACCCAGCGGGGGGCTAAGGGCTACACCTTC.

The rearrangement joins TRBV25-1 to TRBJ1-3; 8 bases are a match to TRBD1. The V segment lost 8 bases and the J segment 4 bases; nucleotides outside the gene matches: 4. The V gene's germline CDR1 is MGHDK and CDR2 SYGVNS. This CDR3 is built from 13 residues. This CDR3 reads CASARTGGNTIYF. The CDR3 region has the DNA TGTGCCAGCGCTCGGACAGGGGGAAACACCATATATTTT.

The V call is TRBV4-2, the J call TRBJ1-2; D gene uncertain. CDR3 size: 13 residues. Trimming shortened V by 0 bases and J by 4 bases, and 6 bases separated the two germline ends. The germline gives CDR1 LGHNA, CDR2 YNFKEQ. CDR3 sequence: CASSQEQFYGYTF. CDR3 DNA sequence: TGTGCCAGCAGCCAAGAACAGTTCTATGGCTACACCTTC.

The J gene is TRBJ1-5, the V gene TRBV6-5; 8 nucleotides line up with TRBD1. The V gene end was trimmed by 4 bases and the J gene end by 6 bases; junction bases not matched to a gene: 5. The CDR3 has 14 residues. The germline gives CDR1 MNHEY, CDR2 SVGAGI. The CDR3 region is CASSFGQGVQPQHF. CDR3 DNA sequence: TGTGCCAGCAGTTTTGGACAGGGTGTTCAGCCCCAGCATTTT.

V usage is TRBV5-1 and J usage is TRBJ1-1; maybe TRBD1 (6 bases). CDR1 and CDR2 from the germline V gene are SGHRS and YFSETQ. V dropped 7 bases and J dropped 0 bases, with 22 bases sitting between them. The CDR3 contains 17 residues. The CDR3 sequence is CASRRSGDGVMNTEAFF. The CDR3 nucleotides are TGCGCCAGCCGCCGCTCAGGGGACGGGGTAATGAACACTGAAGCTTTCTTT.

This rearrangement joins TRBV6-5 to TRBJ2-5, with 8 bases fitting TRBD1. Germline V gene sequence: CDR1 MNHEY, CDR2 SVGAGI. Trimming removed 6 bases from V and 5 bases from J; junction bases left unmatched: 11. This CDR3 is built from 15 residues. CDR3 sequence reads: CASSPPTGEKETQYF. CDR3 in DNA: TGTGCCAGCAGCCCCCCGACAGGGGAGAAGGAGACCCAGTACTTC.

This chain joins TRBV7-6 and TRBJ2-3, with a possible D match to TRBD1 (6 bases). Germline CDR1 reads SGHVS; CDR2 reads FNYEAQ. The CDR3 is 21 amino acids. V lost 0 bases and J lost 2, with 27 bases in between. CDR3 nucleotides: TGTGCCAGCAGCTTAGCGGAAACAGGGAAGTCTCACTATAGGGCCACAGATACGCAGTATTTT. Protein: CASSLAETGKSHYRATDTQYF. The entire variable domain, with the rest obtained from reference TRBV7-6 and TRBJ2-3, is as follows: GAGVSQSPRYKVTKRGQDVALRCDPISGHVSLYWYRQALGQGPEFLTYFNYEAQQDKSGLPNDRFSAERPEGSISTLTIQRTEQRDSAMYRCASSLAETGKSHYRATDTQYFGPGTRLTVL.

This clone was counted a single time. The J gene is TRBJ2-1, the V gene TRBV5-8; 10 nucleotides align to TRBD2. This CDR3 comprises 16 residues. Germline V gene sequence: CDR1 SGHTS, CDR2 YDEGEE. V lost 5 bases, J lost 3 bases, and 8 bases stayed unmatched. The CDR3 loop is CASRTLAGVGYNEQFF. CDR3 bases: TGTGCCAGCAGAACTCTAGCGGGAGTAGGCTACAATGAGCAGTTCTTC.

CDR3 region: CAWAPGFRRGYTF. The CDR3 nucleotides are TGTGCCTGGGCACCCGGTTTCCGGCGTGGCTACACCTTC. The rearrangement uses TRBV30 and TRBJ1-2, with D hard to call. This CDR3 spans 13 amino acids. Germline loops: CDR1 GTSNPN, CDR2 SVGIG (reference sequence). V was shortened by 5 bases and J by 7 bases, with 17 bases between the two germline ends.

V gene TRBV5-1 combines with J gene TRBJ2-3; D gene unclear. The CDR3 spans 15 residues. Trimming pared 4 bases from V and 4 bases from J, leaving 16 bases between. Germline loops: CDR1 SGHRS, CDR2 YFSETQ. The DNA of the CDR3 is TGCGCCAGCAGCAACCCGAGCAGCGAGCCAGATACGCAGTATTTT. This codes for CASSNPSSEPDTQYF.

V and J are TRBV4-1 and TRBJ1-1; D not certain. The CDR3 is 15 residues long. Germline values: CDR1 MGHRA, CDR2 YSYEKL. V lost 0 bases to trimming and J lost 0 bases, with 8 bases between them. As DNA, the CDR3 is TGCGCCAGCAGCCAAGATTGGTTGTTGAACACTGAAGCTTTCTTT. As protein: CASSQDWLLNTEAFF.